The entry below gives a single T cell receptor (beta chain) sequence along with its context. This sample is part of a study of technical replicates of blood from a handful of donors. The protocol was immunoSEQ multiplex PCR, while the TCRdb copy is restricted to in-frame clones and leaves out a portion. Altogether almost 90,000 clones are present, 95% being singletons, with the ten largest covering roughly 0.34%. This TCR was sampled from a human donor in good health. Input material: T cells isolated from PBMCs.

CDR3 nucleotide sequence: TGTGCCAGCACAACAGCCGGGACAGGGCGTTACAATGAGCAGTTCTTC. Its protein product is CASTTAGTGRYNEQFF. The gene calls are TRBV2 and TRBJ2-1, with TRBD1 identical over 9 bases. Germline CDR1 and CDR2: SNHLY and FYNNEI. Trimming at V came to 7 bases and at J to 4 bases, leaving 11 bases not matched to a gene. CDR3 length: 16 residues.